This TCR beta chain was recovered during a study of shared T cell receptors in the human thymus. Data came from immunoSEQ multiplex PCR; TCRdb stores just in-frame clones and leaves some out. Of 600,000 to 900,000 clones listed, over 75% are singletons. The germline V gene has CDR1 MNHNY and CDR2 SVGAGI (reference sequence). Trimming removed 0 bases from V and 14 bases from J, with 11 bases in between. CDR3 length: 12 residues. This sample also appeared in a second study, on human thymus T cells. From that paper: Resections from corrective heart surgery provided thymus tissue. Thymic and blood repertoires showed apparently biased V and J gene usage. A high degree of thymic repertoire overlap among unrelated individuals was reported in related research.

The sequenced sample consisted of thymocytes. The origin of this receptor is a girl under three years old with a congenital heart defect. V and J are TRBV6-6 and TRBJ2-4, with D tentatively TRBD1 (6 bases). The CDR3 sequence is CASSYSGAPEYF. The CDR3 DNA sequence: TGTGCCAGCAGTTACTCGGGGGCCCCGGAGTACTTC.